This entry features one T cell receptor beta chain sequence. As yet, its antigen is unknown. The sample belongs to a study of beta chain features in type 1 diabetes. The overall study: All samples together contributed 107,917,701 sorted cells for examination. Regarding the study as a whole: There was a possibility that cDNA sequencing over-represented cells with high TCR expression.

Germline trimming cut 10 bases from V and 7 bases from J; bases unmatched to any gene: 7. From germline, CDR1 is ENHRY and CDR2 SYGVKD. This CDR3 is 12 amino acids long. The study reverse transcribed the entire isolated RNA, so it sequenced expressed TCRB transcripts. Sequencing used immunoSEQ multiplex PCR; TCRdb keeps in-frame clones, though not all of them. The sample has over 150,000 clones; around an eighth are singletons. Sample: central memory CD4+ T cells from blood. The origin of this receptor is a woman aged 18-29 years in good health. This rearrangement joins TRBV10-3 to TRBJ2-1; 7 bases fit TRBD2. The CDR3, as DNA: TGTGCCAGCCTGGGAGGGCTTAATGAGCAGTTCTTC. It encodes CASLGGLNEQFF.